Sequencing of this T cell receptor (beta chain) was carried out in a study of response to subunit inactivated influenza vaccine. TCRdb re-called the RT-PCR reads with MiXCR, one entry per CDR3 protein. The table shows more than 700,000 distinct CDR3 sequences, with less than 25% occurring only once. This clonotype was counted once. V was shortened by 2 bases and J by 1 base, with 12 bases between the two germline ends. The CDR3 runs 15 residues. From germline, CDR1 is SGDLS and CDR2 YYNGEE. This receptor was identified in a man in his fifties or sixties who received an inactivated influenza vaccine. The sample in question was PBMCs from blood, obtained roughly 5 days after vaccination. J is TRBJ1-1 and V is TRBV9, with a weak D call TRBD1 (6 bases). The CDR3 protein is CASSVGGRGNTEAFF. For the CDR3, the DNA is TGTGCCAGCAGCGTTGGGGGGCGCGGGAACACTGAAGCTTTCTTT.